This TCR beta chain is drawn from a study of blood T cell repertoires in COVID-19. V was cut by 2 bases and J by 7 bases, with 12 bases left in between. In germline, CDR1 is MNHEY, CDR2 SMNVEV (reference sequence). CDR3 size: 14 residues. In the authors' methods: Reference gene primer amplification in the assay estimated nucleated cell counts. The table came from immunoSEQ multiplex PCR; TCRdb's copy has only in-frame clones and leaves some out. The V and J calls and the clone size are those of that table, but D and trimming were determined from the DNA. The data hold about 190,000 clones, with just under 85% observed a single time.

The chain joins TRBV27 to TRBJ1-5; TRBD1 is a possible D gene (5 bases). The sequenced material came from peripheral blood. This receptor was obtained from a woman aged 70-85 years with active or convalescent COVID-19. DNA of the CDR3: TGTGCCAGCAGTTTAACGGGGGTGGGCCAGCCCCAGCATTTT. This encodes CASSLTGVGQPQHF.